The present T cell receptor beta chain was sequenced within a study of control samples from healthy donors and cancer patients. Germline V CDR1 and CDR2: SGHDT, YYEEEE. The ends were cut back, 4 bases at V and 4 bases at J, with 9 bases in the middle. The CDR3 totals 13 residues. Generated by immunoSEQ multiplex PCR, the TCRdb table keeps only in-frame clones and is missing some. The data show about 98,000 clones, with 79% seen just once and over 9.5% held by the top ten. This TCR was recovered from a young woman in good health. This chain uses TRBV5-6 with TRBJ2-1; tentatively, D is TRBD1 (6 bases). Sequencing used blood. The DNA of the CDR3 is TGTGCCAGCAGCCCTACAGGGTACAATGAGCAGTTCTTC. This translates into CASSPTGYNEQFF.